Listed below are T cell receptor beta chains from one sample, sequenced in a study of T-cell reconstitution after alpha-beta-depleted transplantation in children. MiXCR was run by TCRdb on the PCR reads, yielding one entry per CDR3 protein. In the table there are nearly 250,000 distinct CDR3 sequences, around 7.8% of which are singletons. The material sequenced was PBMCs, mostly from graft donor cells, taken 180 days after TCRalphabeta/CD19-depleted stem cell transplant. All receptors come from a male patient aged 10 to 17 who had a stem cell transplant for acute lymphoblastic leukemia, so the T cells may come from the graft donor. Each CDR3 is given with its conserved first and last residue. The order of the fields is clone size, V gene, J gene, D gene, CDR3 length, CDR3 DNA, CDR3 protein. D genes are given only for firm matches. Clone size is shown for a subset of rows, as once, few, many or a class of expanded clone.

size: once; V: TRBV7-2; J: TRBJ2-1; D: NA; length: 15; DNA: TGTGCCAGCAGCTTAGGGATGTGGCCCTACAATGAGCAGTTCTTC; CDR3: CASSLGMWPYNEQFF
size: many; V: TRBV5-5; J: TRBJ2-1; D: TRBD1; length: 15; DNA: TGTGCCAGCAGCCGTCGGGACAGGACCGACAATGAGCAGTTCTTC; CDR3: CASSRRDRTDNEQFF
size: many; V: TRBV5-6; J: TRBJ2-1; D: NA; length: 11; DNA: TGTGCCAGCCGAGAGGGGACTGAGCAGTTCTTC; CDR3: CASREGTEQFF
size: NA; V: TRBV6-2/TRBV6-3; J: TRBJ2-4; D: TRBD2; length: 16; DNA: TGTGCCAGCAGTTGGACTAGCCTCCTCAGGGGTAACATTCAGTACTTC; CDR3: CASSWTSLLRGNIQYF
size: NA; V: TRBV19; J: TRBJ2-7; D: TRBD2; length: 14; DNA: TGTGCCAGTACGTGGGCGGGAGGGCCGTACGAGCAGTACTTC; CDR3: CASTWAGGPYEQYF
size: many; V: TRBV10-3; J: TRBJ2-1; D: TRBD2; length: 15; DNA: TGTGCCATCAGCGAGCTAGCGGGAGCCGTAAATGAGCAGTTCTTC; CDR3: CAISELAGAVNEQFF
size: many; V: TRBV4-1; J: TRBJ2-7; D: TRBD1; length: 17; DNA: TGCGCCAGCAGCCAAAGAATCCCCGGGACAGGGCCCTACGAGCAGTACTTC; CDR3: CASSQRIPGTGPYEQYF
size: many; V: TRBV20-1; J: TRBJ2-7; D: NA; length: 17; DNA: TGCAGTGCTAGAGATTTCCCCATAGTTGGTGAGAGCTACGAGCAGTACTTC; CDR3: CSARDFPIVGESYEQYF
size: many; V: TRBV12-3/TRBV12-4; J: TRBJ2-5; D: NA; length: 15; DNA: TGTGCCAGCAGTTTGCGGGACAGAGCACAAGAGACCCAGTACTTC; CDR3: CASSLRDRAQETQYF
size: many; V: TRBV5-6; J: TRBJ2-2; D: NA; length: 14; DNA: TGTGCCAGCAGCTTGTGGGTTTACACCGGGGAGCTGTTTTTT; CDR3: CASSLWVYTGELFF
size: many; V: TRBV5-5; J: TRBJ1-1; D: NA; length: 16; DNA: TGTGCCAGCAGCTTATACCGGGACCCCGAGGGCACTGAAGCTTTCTTT; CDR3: CASSLYRDPEGTEAFF
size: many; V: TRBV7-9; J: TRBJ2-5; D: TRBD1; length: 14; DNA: TGTGCCAGCAGCTGGGGACAGGGAAGAGAGACCCAGTACTTC; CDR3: CASSWGQGRETQYF
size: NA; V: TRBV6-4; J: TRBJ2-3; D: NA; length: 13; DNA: TGTGCCAGCAGTGACAGGCTGGGGGATACGCAGTATTTT; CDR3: CASSDRLGDTQYF
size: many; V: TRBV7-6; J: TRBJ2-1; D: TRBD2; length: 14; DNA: TGTGCCAGCAGCCCCCCGGGACTATACAATGAGCAGTTCTTC; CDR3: CASSPPGLYNEQFF
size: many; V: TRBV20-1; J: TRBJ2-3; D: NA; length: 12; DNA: TGCAGTGGACGGGGGAGCACAGATACGCAGTATTTT; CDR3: CSGRGSTDTQYF
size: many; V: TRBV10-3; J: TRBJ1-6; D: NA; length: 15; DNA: TGTGCCATCAGTAGGGGTGAATCCTATAATTCACCCCTCCACTTT; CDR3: CAISRGESYNSPLHF
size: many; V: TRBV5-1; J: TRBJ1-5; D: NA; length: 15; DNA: TGCGCCAGCAGCTTGGGGGCCTCCAGAGATCAGCCCCAGCATTTT; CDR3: CASSLGASRDQPQHF
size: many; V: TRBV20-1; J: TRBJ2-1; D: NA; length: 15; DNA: TGCAGTGCTAGAGAGTGGACGGCCAGTGTCTATGAGCAGTTCTTC; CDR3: CSAREWTASVYEQFF
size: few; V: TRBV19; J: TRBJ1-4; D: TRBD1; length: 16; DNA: TGTGCCAGTCGCCCGGGACAGGGGCGCGCTAATGAAAAACTGTTTTTT; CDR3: CASRPGQGRANEKLFF
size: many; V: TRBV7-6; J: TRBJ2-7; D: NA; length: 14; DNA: TGTGCCAGCAGCTTATCGAGTGACTACTACGAGCAGTACTTC; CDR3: CASSLSSDYYEQYF
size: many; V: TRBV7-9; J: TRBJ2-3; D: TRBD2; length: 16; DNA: TGTGCCAGCAGCTTACAAGCGGGGGCCAGCACAGATACGCAGTATTTT; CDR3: CASSLQAGASTDTQYF
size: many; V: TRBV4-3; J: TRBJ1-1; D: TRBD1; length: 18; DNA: TGCGCCAGCAGCCAAGATTTGGGGACAGGGGCGATGAACACTGAAGCTTTCTTT; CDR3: CASSQDLGTGAMNTEAFF
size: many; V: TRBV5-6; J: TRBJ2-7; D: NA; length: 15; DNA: TGTGCCAGCAGCTTGGGTAGGGGCTGGTCCTACGAGCAGTACTTC; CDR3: CASSLGRGWSYEQYF
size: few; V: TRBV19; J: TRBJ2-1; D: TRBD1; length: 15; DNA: TGTGCCAGTAGCGACCCACAGGGGGCGGTGAATGAGCAGTTCTTC; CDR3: CASSDPQGAVNEQFF
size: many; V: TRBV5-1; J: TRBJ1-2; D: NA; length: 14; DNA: TGCGCCAGCAGCCTCAAAGGGGAGTCAAGCGGCTACACCTTC; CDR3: CASSLKGESSGYTF
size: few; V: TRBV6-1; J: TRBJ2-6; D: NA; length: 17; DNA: TGTGCCAGCAGCCGGACCGGGACATTATCTGGGGCCAACGTCCTGACTTTC; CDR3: CASSRTGTLSGANVLTF
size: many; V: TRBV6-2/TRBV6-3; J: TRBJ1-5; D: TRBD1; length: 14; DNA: TGTGCCAGCAGGAGGACAGGGGACAATCAGCCCCAGCATTTT; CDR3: CASRRTGDNQPQHF
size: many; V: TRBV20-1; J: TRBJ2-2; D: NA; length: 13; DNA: TGCAGTGCTAGGCAGGCGAACACCGGGGAGCTGTTTTTT; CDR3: CSARQANTGELFF
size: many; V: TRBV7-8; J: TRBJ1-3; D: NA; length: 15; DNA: TGTGCCAGCAGCTTAGGTGTCAGCTCTGGAAACACCATATATTTT; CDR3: CASSLGVSSGNTIYF
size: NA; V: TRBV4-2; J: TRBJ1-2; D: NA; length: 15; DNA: TGTGCCAGCAGCCAATCCAGCCTCAGTTCCTATGGCTACACCTTC; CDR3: CASSQSSLSSYGYTF
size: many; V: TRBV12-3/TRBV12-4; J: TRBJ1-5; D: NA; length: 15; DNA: TGTGCCAGCAGTTTATTATCGGGTGACAATCAGCCCCAGCATTTT; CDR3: CASSLLSGDNQPQHF
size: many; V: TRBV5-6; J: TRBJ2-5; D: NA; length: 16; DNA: TGTGCCAGCAGCTTGTTTGGAGACAGGCGGGGGGAGACCCAGTACTTC; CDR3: CASSLFGDRRGETQYF
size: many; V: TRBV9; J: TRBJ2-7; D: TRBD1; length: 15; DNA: TGTGCCAGCAGCCCAGGGGGTCCCTACTCCTACGAGCAGTACTTC; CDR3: CASSPGGPYSYEQYF
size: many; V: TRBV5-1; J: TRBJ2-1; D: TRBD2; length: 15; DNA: TGCGCCAGCAGCTTTCAACTAGCGGGGGGGAATGAGCAGTTCTTC; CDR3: CASSFQLAGGNEQFF
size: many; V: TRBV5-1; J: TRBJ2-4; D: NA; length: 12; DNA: TGCGCCAGCAGCTTGTCTTTCACAGTACAGTACTTC; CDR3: CASSLSFTVQYF
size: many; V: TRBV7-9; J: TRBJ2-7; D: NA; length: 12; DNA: TGTGCCAGCAGCTTATTGCAGCACGAGCAGTACTTC; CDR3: CASSLLQHEQYF
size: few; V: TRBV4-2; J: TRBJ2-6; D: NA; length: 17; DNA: TGTGCCAGCAGCCAGGCGGGGACGATCTCTGGGGCCAACGTCCTGACTTTC; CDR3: CASSQAGTISGANVLTF
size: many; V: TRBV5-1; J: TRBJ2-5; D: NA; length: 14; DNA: TGCGCCAGCAGCTTGTCCGGGGGCAAGGAGACCCAGTACTTC; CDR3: CASSLSGGKETQYF
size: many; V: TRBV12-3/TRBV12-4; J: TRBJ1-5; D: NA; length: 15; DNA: TGTGCCAGCAGCCCTCACGGGGTCTTTAGAGAGCCCCAGCATTTT; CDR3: CASSPHGVFREPQHF
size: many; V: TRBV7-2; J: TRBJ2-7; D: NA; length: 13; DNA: TGTGCCAGCAGCTTATCTAGCTACTACGAGCAGTACTTC; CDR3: CASSLSSYYEQYF
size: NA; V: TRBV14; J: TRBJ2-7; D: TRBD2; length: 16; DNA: TGTGCCAGCAGCCAACTAGGGGCTAGCGGGTCCTACGAGCAGTACTTC; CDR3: CASSQLGASGSYEQYF
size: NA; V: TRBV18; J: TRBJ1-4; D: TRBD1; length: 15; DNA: TGTGCCAGCTCACCCTCAGGGGGCATGATTGAAAAACTGTTTTTT; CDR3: CASSPSGGMIEKLFF
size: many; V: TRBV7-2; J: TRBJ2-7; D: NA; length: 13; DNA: TGTGCCAGCAGCTTAATAGCCCACTTGGCGCAGTACTTC; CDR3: CASSLIAHLAQYF
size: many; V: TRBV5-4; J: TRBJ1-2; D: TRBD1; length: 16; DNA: TGTGCCAGCAGCGAGACGACAGGGGTGCTCGTCTATGGCTACACCTTC; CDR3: CASSETTGVLVYGYTF
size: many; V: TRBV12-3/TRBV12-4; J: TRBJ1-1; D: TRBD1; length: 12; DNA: TGTGCCAGCAGCCACAGGGGGCTTCGGTCTTTCTTT; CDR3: CASSHRGLRSFF
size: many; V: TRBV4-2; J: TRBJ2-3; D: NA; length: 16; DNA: TGTGCCAGCAGCCAAGAAAACTCCGTCCGACACGATACGCAGTATTTT; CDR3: CASSQENSVRHDTQYF
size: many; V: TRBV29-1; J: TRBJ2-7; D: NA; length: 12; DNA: TGCAGCGTCCGGGACGGGGCCTACGAGCAGTACTTC; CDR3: CSVRDGAYEQYF
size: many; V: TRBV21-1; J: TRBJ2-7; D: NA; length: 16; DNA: TGTGCCAGCAGCAAAGACGACAACAGGTCCTCCTACGAGCAGTACTTC; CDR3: CASSKDDNRSSYEQYF
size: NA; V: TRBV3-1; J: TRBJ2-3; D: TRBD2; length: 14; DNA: TGTGCCAGCAGCCAACACCGAGGGCGGGGGGGCGAGTATTTT; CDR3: CASSQHRGRGGEYF
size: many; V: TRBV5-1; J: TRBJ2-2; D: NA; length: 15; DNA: TGCGCCAGCGCGGGAACAGTGTCGAACACCGGGGAGCTGTTTTTT; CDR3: CASAGTVSNTGELFF
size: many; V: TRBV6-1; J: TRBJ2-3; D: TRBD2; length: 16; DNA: TGTGCCAGCAGTGATTTTGCAGCGGGGCCGCGAGATACGCAGTATTTT; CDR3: CASSDFAAGPRDTQYF